Listed below are T cell receptor beta chains from one sample, sequenced in a study of blood T cell repertoires in COVID-19. Only in-frame clones appear in the TCRdb table, and some are missing; sequencing was by immunoSEQ multiplex PCR. This table holds roughly 340,000 clones, about 90% found once. The sample comprised peripheral blood. These receptors originate from a woman in her fifties or sixties with COVID-19, enrolled during active disease. Each CDR3 is given without its conserved first and last residue. Each record gives: CDR3 protein, J gene, V gene.

ASSAMGETQY TRBJ2-5 TRBV5-1
ASSRDRTNTEAF TRBJ1-1 TRBV6-5
ASSLQVTTNTGELF TRBJ2-2 TRBV7-2
SASWASSYNEQF TRBJ2-1 TRBV20-1
ASSHGLRVDTEAF TRBJ1-1 TRBV3-1/TRBV3-2
ASRKQGNPDTQY TRBJ2-3 TRBV5-1
ASSSRGYTQY TRBJ2-3 TRBV6-5
ASSARQGSTDTQY TRBJ2-3 TRBV7-2
ATSRDPTPGQPQH TRBJ1-5 TRBV15
ASSPYGTANTGELF TRBJ2-2 TRBV18
ASSQVFRGPGNFGSPLH TRBJ1-6 TRBV3-1/TRBV3-2
ATSRVRGPEQF TRBJ2-1 TRBV15
ASRKDRGTEAF TRBJ1-1 TRBV19
ASSSRVFGNTIY TRBJ1-3 TRBV13